One sample yielded the 30 T cell receptor beta chains listed below, sequenced in a study of blood T cell repertoires in COVID-19. The method was immunoSEQ multiplex PCR; TCRdb's version includes in-frame clones alone and lacks a portion of them. The sample has about 180,000 clones; over 70% are singletons. The source material was PBMCs or T cells enriched from blood (not recorded which). Receptors originate from a man aged 55-75 years who had been exposed to COVID-19.

The rearrangement links TRBV3-1 (or the pseudogene TRBV3-2) to TRBJ2-3; no clear D. Germline-derived CDR1 and CDR2 are LGHDT and YNNKEL (reference sequence). The CDR3 length is 14 residues. V lost 1 base to trimming and J lost 2 bases, with 7 bases between them. The CDR3 DNA reads TGTGCCAGCAGCCAAGCCCCCAACACAGATACGCAGTATTTT. Protein sequence: CASSQAPNTDTQYF.

This chain connects TRBV12-5 to TRBJ2-3; D is unresolved. Trimming took off 6 bases at V and 1 base at J, with 14 bases between the two ends. Germline V gene data show CDR1 as LGHNT and CDR2 as FRNRAP. The CDR3 contains 15 residues. The CDR3 reads CASGKPGARTDTQYF. The CDR3 region has the DNA TGTGCTAGTGGAAAACCTGGAGCCCGCACAGATACGCAGTATTTT.

The chain links TRBV19 to TRBJ1-1; D call uncertain. Germline CDR1 LNHDA, CDR2 SQIVND (reference sequence). The CDR3 is 13 amino acids. V lost 2 bases, J lost 1 base, and 5 bases lay in between. Here the CDR3 DNA reads TGTGCCAGTAGTATATCAGAGAACACTGAAGCTTTCTTT. This translates into CASSISENTEAFF. Drawing the rest from reference TRBV19 and TRBJ1-1, the complete variable domain is DGGITQSPKYLFRKEGQNVTLSCEQNLNHDAMYWYRQDPGQGLRLIYYSQIVNDFQKGDIAEGYSVSREKKESFPLTVTSAQKNPTAFYLCASSISENTEAFFGQGTRLTVV.

The CDR3 region is CASSSGADTQYF. The CDR3 nucleotides read TGTGCCAGCAGTTCGGGAGCCGATACGCAGTATTTT. The genes are TRBV27 and TRBJ2-3, with a possible D match to TRBD2 (6 bases). CDR1 is MNHEY and CDR2 is SMNVEV in the germline V gene (reference sequence). This CDR3 region has 12 residues. The V end lost 4 bases, the J end lost 6 bases, and 8 bases lay between the germline ends.

The chain is built from TRBV13 and TRBJ1-2, with 8 bases lining up with TRBD1. Germline CDR1 is PRHDT and CDR2 is FYEKMQ (reference sequence). V dropped 5 bases and J dropped 4; count of bases not matched to a gene: 9. The CDR3 sequence is 15 residues long. CDR3 in amino acids: CASSLRRGQGYGYTF. CDR3 DNA: TGTGCCAGCAGCCTTCGCAGGGGGCAGGGCTATGGCTACACCTTC.

V is TRBV29-1 and J is TRBJ1-2, with a tentative D call TRBD1 (6 bases). V was cut by 4 bases and J by 4 bases, with 19 bases left in between. CDR3 size: 15 residues. Germline lookup yields CDR1 SQVTM and CDR2 ANQGSEA. For the CDR3, the DNA is TGCAGCGTTGTGCCTGACAGGTCCGACCTCTATGGCTACACCTTC. This sequence encodes CSVVPDRSDLYGYTF.

The V and J genes are TRBV29-1 and TRBJ2-1; 10 bases align to TRBD2. This CDR3 contains 15 residues. The V gene end was trimmed by 2 bases and the J gene end by 7 bases; junction bases not matched to a gene: 8. The germline gives CDR1 SQVTM, CDR2 ANQGSEA. Here the CDR3 DNA reads TGCAGCGTTGAACGGACTAGCGGAACCGGTAATGAGCAGTTCTTC. Its translation: CSVERTSGTGNEQFF.

This chain uses TRBV3-1 (or the pseudogene TRBV3-2) with TRBJ2-5; possibly TRBD2 for D (6 bases). Germline V gene data show CDR1 as LGHDT and CDR2 as YNNKEL (reference sequence). Deletions cut 4 bases from V and 2 bases from J, with 8 bases between. This CDR3 has 13 amino acids. The chain's CDR3 is CASSRGVQETQYF. Written as DNA, the CDR3 is TGTGCCAGCAGCCGGGGGGTACAAGAGACCCAGTACTTC.

The chain joins TRBV5-1 to TRBJ2-5; 11 nucleotides match TRBD2. The CDR3 spans 17 residues. Germline V gives CDR1 SGHRS, CDR2 YFSETQ. The trim removed 2 bases at V and 1 base at J, leaving 7 bases unmatched. The DNA for the CDR3 is TGCGCCAGCAGCTTAGGCCCCGGGACTAGCGGCCAAGAGACCCAGTACTTC. Translation gives CASSLGPGTSGQETQYF.

The J gene is TRBJ1-2, the V gene TRBV5-8, with D perhaps matching TRBD1 (5 bases). The ends were cut back, 0 bases at V and 3 bases at J, with 12 bases in the middle. Germline lookup yields CDR1 SGHTS and CDR2 YDEGEE. The CDR3 length is 15 residues. CDR3 nucleotides: TGTGCCAGCAGCTTGGGGCCCGCAGGGTACTATGGCTACACCTTC. This codes for CASSLGPAGYYGYTF.

This clone was seen once. The J gene is TRBJ1-5, the V gene TRBV7-9; a weak D match, TRBD1 (5 bases). The V gene lost 5 bases and the J gene lost 6 bases, with 23 bases spanning the gap. This CDR3 comprises 17 residues. The germline CDR1 and CDR2 sequences are SEHNR and FQNEAQ (reference sequence). The DNA of the CDR3 is TGTGCCAGCAGCCTTACGCCCCCGGGCCCCGGGGGTCAGCCCCAGCATTTT. Protein sequence: CASSLTPPGPGGQPQHF.

V and J are TRBV10-3 and TRBJ2-3; 9 bases map to TRBD1. V shed 3 bases and J 4 bases; nucleotides not matched to a gene: 5. This CDR3 is 15 amino acids long. Germline V lookup: CDR1 ENHRY, CDR2 SYGVKD. In DNA form, the CDR3 reads TGTGCCATCAGTGACGGGACAGGGTCGTCAGATACGCAGTATTTT. This gives the protein CAISDGTGSSDTQYF.

J is TRBJ1-3 and V is TRBV6-5, with D maybe TRBD1 (5 bases). This CDR3 has 14 residues. Germline CDR1 is MNHEY and CDR2 is SVGAGI. V was shortened by 8 bases and J by 0 bases, with 11 bases between the two germline ends. CDR3 amino acids: CASYPGYSGNTIYF. The CDR3 DNA sequence: TGTGCCAGCTACCCAGGGTACTCTGGAAACACCATATATTTT.

This chain links TRBV24-1 with TRBJ2-4; 7 nucleotides align to TRBD2. This CDR3 region has 17 residues. Looked up from germline, CDR1 is KGHDR and CDR2 is SFDVKD. V lost 2 bases, J lost 2 bases, and 8 bases stayed unmatched. The CDR3 loop is CATSDSGGGLTKNIQYF. Here the CDR3 DNA reads TGTGCCACCAGTGATTCTGGGGGAGGGTTGACCAAAAACATTCAGTACTTC.

This clone was seen a single time. The chain joins TRBV7-2 to TRBJ1-4; D gene unclear. The CDR3 runs 15 residues. The germline V and J ends were trimmed by 2 bases and 0 bases, with 7 bases remaining between them. The germline gives CDR1 SGHTA, CDR2 FQGNSA. The CDR3 is CASSLQSTTNEKLFF. In nucleotides, the CDR3 is TGTGCCAGCAGCTTACAATCTACAACTAATGAAAAACTGTTTTTT.

The genes are TRBV18 and TRBJ1-6; tentative D call: TRBD1 (5 bases). V lost 2 bases, J lost 8 bases, and 10 bases lay in between. The germline gives CDR1 KGHSH, CDR2 LQKENI. The length of the CDR3 is 14 residues. The CDR3 sequence: CASSPLQQDSPLHF. CDR3 in DNA: TGTGCCAGCTCACCATTGCAACAGGATTCACCCCTCCACTTT.

This clone was recorded a few times. V gene TRBV19 combines with J gene TRBJ1-5; TRBD1 matches at 11 bases. The CDR3 is 14 amino acids. V was pared by 5 bases and J by 7 bases, with 4 bases of the junction left unmatched. Germline CDR1 is LNHDA and CDR2 is SQIVND (reference sequence). In nucleotides, the CDR3 is TGTGCCAGTAGTTGGACAGGGGGCCGCCAGCCCCAGCATTTT. This encodes CASSWTGGRQPQHF. Full variable domain (outside the CDR3, taken from reference TRBV19 and TRBJ1-5): DGGITQSPKYLFRKEGQNVTLSCEQNLNHDAMYWYRQDPGQGLRLIYYSQIVNDFQKGDIAEGYSVSREKKESFPLTVTSAQKNPTAFYLCASSWTGGRQPQHFGDGTRLSIL.

The chain recombines TRBV5-4 with TRBJ2-3; 8 nucleotides align to TRBD2. CDR1 and CDR2 from the germline V gene are SGHNT and YYREEE (reference sequence). V dropped 1 base and J dropped 3; count of bases not matched to a gene: 10. The CDR3 spans 17 residues. The DNA of the CDR3 is TGTGCCAGCAGCTTGCCCGCAGCGGGAGCGGGAACAGATACGCAGTATTTT. Its protein is CASSLPAAGAGTDTQYF.

The rearrangement uses TRBV6-6 and TRBJ1-6, with 9 bases matching TRBD1. V gave up 0 bases and J gave up 13 bases; unmatched junction bases: 4. The CDR3 sequence is 14 residues long. The germline V gene has CDR1 MNHNY and CDR2 SVGAGI (reference sequence). CDR3 nucleotide sequence: TGTGCCAGCAGTTACTCGGGACAGGGCTCGCCCCTCCACTTT. Its protein product is CASSYSGQGSPLHF.

With regard to this clone: The conserved final phenylalanine or tryptophan is absent from the CDR3, which likely points to a read error. No DNA is shown, since the ends of the CDR3 on it are uncertain; the CDR3 is the one TCRdb lists. The chain carries TRBV21-1 and TRBJ1-6. TRBV21-1 is shown as a pseudogene. The CDR3 length equals 8 residues, ends included. The CDR3 reads CASSKGVE.

V usage is TRBV25-1 and J usage is TRBJ1-1, with D unclear. CDR3 length equals 13 residues. V lost 2 bases and J 8 bases, leaving 12 bases between the germline ends. CDR1 is MGHDK, CDR2 SYGVNS, per germline. The CDR3 DNA follows: TGTGCCAGCAGTGAAGCGCGCACGCCCGAAGCTTTCTTT. Translated: CASSEARTPEAFF.

The chain employs TRBV7-2 and TRBJ2-1; 7 positions agree with TRBD2. The CDR3 is 17 amino acids. Trimming cost V 1 base and J 5 bases; bases outside gene matches: 11. Germline assignment: CDR1 SGHTA and CDR2 FQGNSA. CDR3 region: CASSLVMTASGDNEQFF. The DNA of the CDR3 is TGTGCCAGCAGCTTAGTTATGACGGCTAGCGGCGACAATGAGCAGTTCTTC.

The chain uses TRBV19 and TRBJ2-1, with 13 bases matching TRBD2. Unmatched junction bases numbered 12, after V lost 7 bases and J lost 0 bases. CDR1 and CDR2 from the germline V gene are LNHDA and SQIVND (reference sequence). The CDR3 loop spans 19 amino acids. CDR3 sequence reads: CASISNPRTSGGSYNEQFF. DNA of the CDR3: TGTGCCAGTATTTCCAATCCGCGGACTAGCGGGGGCTCCTACAATGAGCAGTTCTTC.

The genes are TRBV20-1 and TRBJ2-3, with 10 bases that match TRBD2. V lost 3 bases, J lost 5 bases, and 5 bases stayed unmatched. CDR3 size: 14 residues. Germline loops: CDR1 DFQATT, CDR2 SNEGSKA (reference sequence). CDR3 sequence (DNA): TGCAGTGCTAGTAGCGGGAGGAAGCAAGATACGCAGTATTTT. The encoded protein is CSASSGRKQDTQYF.

The V gene is TRBV20-1, the J gene TRBJ2-1, with D perhaps matching TRBD2 (7 bases). The CDR3 extends over 11 amino acids. The V end was cut by 7 bases, the J end by 13 bases, with 17 bases between. Per germline, CDR1 DFQATT and CDR2 SNEGSKA (reference sequence). CDR3 region: CSEKGGAQQFF. DNA for the CDR3: TGCAGTGAGAAAGGGGGGGCCCAACAGTTCTTC.

The chain links TRBV10-1 to TRBJ1-3; TRBD1 is a possible D gene (6 bases). CDR3 length equals 22 residues. Germline lookup yields CDR1 WNHNN and CDR2 SYGVQD (reference sequence). V lost 5 bases to trimming and J lost 4 bases, with 36 bases between them. DNA of the CDR3: TGCGCCAGCAGTCCACCCCACCCCCAGGGGCAGGGAGCGATCGAGAGAGGAAACACCATATATTTT. Encoded protein: CASSPPHPQGQGAIERGNTIYF.

This chain links TRBV11-2 with TRBJ1-1, with a tentative D call TRBD1 (5 bases). V was cut by 1 base and J by 1 base, with 10 bases left in between. The CDR3 has 15 amino acids. Germline assignment: CDR1 SGHAT and CDR2 FQNNGV. The CDR3 coding sequence is TGTGCCAGCAGCTTAGTTGGCAGGGCGAACACTGAAGCTTTCTTT. It translates to CASSLVGRANTEAFF.

This clone was recorded at least ten times. The V gene is TRBV30, the J gene TRBJ1-1; 8 nucleotides line up with TRBD1. The V gene's germline CDR1 is GTSNPN and CDR2 SVGIG (reference sequence). Trimming at V came to 2 bases and at J to 6 bases, leaving 5 bases not matched to a gene. The CDR3 is made up of 13 amino acids. CDR3 coding DNA: TGTGCCTGGAGTCACGGGACAGGACCTGAAGCTTTCTTT. It encodes CAWSHGTGPEAFF.

The CDR3 region has the DNA TGTGCCACCAGTGATTCGTGGGAGGGTCCGGATGAGCAGTTCTTC. Translation: CATSDSWEGPDEQFF. The chain is built from TRBV24-1 and TRBJ2-1; TRBD2 matches at 7 bases. The CDR3 spans 15 residues. CDR1 KGHDR and CDR2 SFDVKD come from the germline V gene. The trim removed 2 bases at V and 8 bases at J, leaving 8 bases unmatched.

This clone was recorded only once. This chain uses TRBV28 with TRBJ2-1; weak D call: TRBD1 (5 bases). The CDR3 is 16 residues long. Germline-derived CDR1 and CDR2 are MDHEN and SYDVKM. V was clipped by 1 base and J by 4 bases, with 14 bases between them. CDR3 in DNA: TGTGCCAGCAGTTTATTAGGTGGGGCATGGTACAATGAGCAGTTCTTC. It specifies CASSLLGGAWYNEQFF.